This T cell receptor (beta chain) stems from a study of blood T cell repertoires in COVID-19 (dated by TCRdb to 2020 to 2022). Concerning the study at large: Collaborator samples came from the United States, Italy and Spain and covered acute and convalescent phases of COVID-19. The material from the prospective study consisted of cDNA or gDNA derived from T cells, B-cell-depleted T cells, or PBMCs. Deeply sampled blood TCRbeta repertoires from subjects exposed to, actively infected with, or recovered from COVID-19 were included in the dataset. The repertoires were released in a freely available public database intended as a resource for research on the immune response to SARS-CoV-2. Samples came from the ongoing ImmuneRACE study (first 160 participants) plus 1,254 subjects from 6 global collaborators. A de-identified subject ID, COVID-19 status, age in years and sex were almost always included in the sample metadata. Where available, HLA class I and class II types were taken from metadata supplied by the sample provider and were not determined by assay-based typing. Here is what the overall study found, with its caveats: Clinical and demographic metadata were provided uncurated, with the amount varying by source and participant.

Participants in the prospective study were enrolled through a virtual design, were aged roughly 18 to 90 years, and lived in approximately 25 United States geographic areas. To assign participants to cohorts, the prospective study relied on clinical history that participants themselves reported in a screening survey and a study questionnaire. Mobile phlebotomists in the prospective study collected whole blood, serum and a nasopharyngeal or oropharyngeal swab from every participant. Participants in the prospective study had the option to provide additional blood draws and questionnaires over an approximately 2-month period. Blood samples from the prospective study were shipped frozen or at room temperature prior to DNA extraction. About this clone itself: The target of this receptor is not known. One base away there is no much larger clone; base qualities are not given.

The immunoSEQ Assay, a bias-controlled multiplex PCR, was used to amplify TCRbeta CDR3 regions from genomic DNA. The source study handled its data this way. Nucleated cell counts per sample were estimated from amplification of reference gene primers within the assay. To quantify the absolute abundance of each unique TCRbeta CDR3 rearrangement, sequence reads were collapsed and filtered. Productive Simpson clonality was computed per sample as the square root of Simpson's diversity index over productive rearrangements. The table comes from immuneACCESS by way of TCRdb, which keeps in-frame sequences with V and J called. Part of the clones is missing from these tables; in studies checked, under half for an unresolved V gene and the rest for unknown reasons. V and J calls plus clone size are reproduced from that table; the DNA served to infer D and trimming. The sample has more than 200,000 clones on record, about 84% of them singletons. The top ten constitute 7.4% of the sample.

The TCR originated in a woman aged 35 to 49 with acute COVID-19. The material sequenced was PBMCs or T cells enriched from blood (not recorded which).

Here is the DNA: TGTGCCAGCAGTCGGACTAGCGGGAGTGGGAATGAGCAGTTCTTC. This gives the protein CASSRTSGSGNEQFF. The sequence joins TRBV6-5 to TRBJ2-1; TRBD2 aligns with 13 central bases. From cysteine to phenylalanine, the CDR3 is 15 amino acids long. Kept here is only the CDR3 DNA, which spans 45 bases and is read in frame from base 1. V trim: 5 bases; J trim: 7 bases; unmatched bases: 5. CDR1 and CDR2 (MNHEY, SVGAGI) derive from the germline V gene.